This T cell receptor (beta chain) was recovered during a study of control samples from healthy donors and cancer patients. Profiling relied on immunoSEQ multiplex PCR, and the TCRdb table lists in-frame clones only, not all of them. The sample has some 200,000 clones, 91% seen once. Germline V lookup: CDR1 MGHDK, CDR2 SYGVNS. The CDR3 spans 12 residues. The V gene lost 7 bases and the J gene lost 4 bases, with 10 bases spanning the gap. V and J are TRBV25-1 and TRBJ2-5; TRBD2 is a possible D gene (5 bases). The sequencing sample was made of blood. The sequence derives from a woman aged 25 to 39 in good health. The CDR3 is CASNIEGETQYF. The DNA of the CDR3 is TGTGCCAGCAATATTGAGGGAGAGACCCAGTACTTC.